These T cell receptor beta chains were read from a single sample in a study of OX40 agonist ivuxolimab in advanced cancers. Clones were sequenced by immunoSEQ multiplex PCR, and TCRdb holds only the in-frame ones, with some missing. The table has around 94,000 clones, around nine tenths seen once; the top ten hold approximately 0.81%. Sequenced here: CD4+ or CD8+ T cells sorted from blood, sampled in a trial of the OX40 agonist ivuxolimab. These receptors were collected from an adult with an advanced solid tumor such as melanoma, head and neck, liver or kidney cancer. CDR3s include the opening cysteine and the closing phenylalanine or tryptophan. The order of the fields is D gene, J gene, V gene, clone size, CDR3 DNA, CDR3 protein. The D gene is left open where the match is weak. Only part of the rows carry a size: once, few, many, or a class if the clone is expanded.

>NA|TRBJ1-2|TRBV27|NA
TGTGCCAGCAGTCGAGGGTCAGGCCCTGGCTACACCTTC
CASSRGSGPGYTF
>TRBD2|TRBJ2-2|TRBV10-3|NA
TGTGCCATCAGTGCCGGGACTAGCGGGAGCGGGGAGCTGTTTTTT
CAISAGTSGSGELFF
>TRBD2|TRBJ2-1|TRBV7-8|once
TGTGCCAGCAGTTTTAGGACTAGCGGGAGACATGAGCAGTTCTTC
CASSFRTSGRHEQFF
>NA|TRBJ2-1|TRBV6-6|NA
TGTGCCAGCAGCATAGGGACCTACTACAATGAGCAGTTCTTC
CASSIGTYYNEQFF
>NA|TRBJ2-5|TRBV7-6|NA
TGTGCCAGCAGGGCGGGGCAAACAGAAGTCGCGACCCAGTACTTC
CASRAGQTEVATQYF
>TRBD1|TRBJ1-5|TRBV7-2|NA
TGTGCCAGCAGCCGAGGGACAGAAGTCAATCAGCCCCAGCATTTT
CASSRGTEVNQPQHF
>TRBD1|TRBJ2-5|TRBV11-2|NA
TGTGCCAGCAGCTTTGATCTCCGGACAGGGGAAGAAGAGACCCAGTACTTC
CASSFDLRTGEEETQYF
>TRBD2|TRBJ2-1|TRBV7-2|NA
TGTGCCAGCAGCTTAGGTCCTAGCGGGAGGGACAAGTTCTTC
CASSLGPSGRDKFF
>NA|TRBJ1-5|TRBV27|NA
TGTGCCAGCAGTGGGGGACTTACCAATCAGCCCCAGCATTTT
CASSGGLTNQPQHF
>NA|TRBJ2-5|TRBV15|once
TGTGCCACCAGCAGAGGTAGAGGGCTAGGGCAAGAGACCCAGTACTTC
CATSRGRGLGQETQYF
>NA|TRBJ1-5|TRBV6-5|NA
TGTGCCAGCAGTAACCAAAAGGGGAATCAGCCCCAGCATTTT
CASSNQKGNQPQHF
>NA|TRBJ2-5|TRBV14|NA
TGTGCCAGCAGCCAACTACAGGCCCAAGAGACCCAGTACTTC
CASSQLQAQETQYF
>NA|TRBJ2-7|TRBV7-3|NA
TGTGCCAGCAGCCCGAATGGATACGAGCAGTACTTC
CASSPNGYEQYF
>NA|TRBJ1-1|TRBV6-1|NA
TGTGCCAGCAGTCCGACTATAGAGGGAAACACTGAAGCTTTCTTT
CASSPTIEGNTEAFF
>NA|TRBJ1-5|TRBV6-6|NA
TGTGCCAGCAGTTACTCTTGGGGGCAGCCCCAGCATTTT
CASSYSWGQPQHF
>TRBD2|TRBJ2-7|TRBV7-9|NA
TGTGCCAGCAGCTTATTCGGGACTAGCGGGAATCTGGACGAGCAGTACTTC
CASSLFGTSGNLDEQYF
>NA|TRBJ2-1|TRBV9|NA
TGTGCCAGCAGCGTAGATGCCAATGAGCAGTTCTTC
CASSVDANEQFF
>TRBD1|TRBJ2-1|TRBV7-3|NA
TGTGCCAGCAGCTCCCCGGGACAGATCTACAATGAGCAGTTCTTC
CASSSPGQIYNEQFF
>TRBD1|TRBJ1-2|TRBV11-2|NA
TGTGCCAGCAGACCAGAGAGTTATCGACAGGGGGCCTATGGCTACACCTTC
CASRPESYRQGAYGYTF
>NA|TRBJ2-1|TRBV20-1|NA
TGCAGTGCTGAGTCCTACAATGAGCAGTTCTTC
CSAESYNEQFF
>TRBD2|TRBJ2-1|TRBV7-9|NA
TGTGCCACCCTCCCTGCTAGCGGGGACAATGAGCAGTTCTTC
CATLPASGDNEQFF
>NA|TRBJ1-1|TRBV7-3|NA
TGTGCCAGCAGCTTATATGCAGGGATGAACACTGAAGCTTTCTTT
CASSLYAGMNTEAFF
>NA|TRBJ1-4|TRBV5-1|NA
TGCGCCAGCAGTTACGTGTTTACCGGGACGGGAAATGAAAAACTGTTTTTT
CASSYVFTGTGNEKLFF
>NA|TRBJ2-5|TRBV5-6|NA
TGTGCCAGCAGCTTCCAACAGGCGTCCTGGGAGACCCAGTACTTC
CASSFQQASWETQYF
>TRBD1|TRBJ2-5|TRBV29-1|many
TGCAGCGTTGGACACAGGGGCGAGACCCAGTACTTC
CSVGHRGETQYF
>NA|TRBJ1-1|TRBV11-3|NA
TGTGCCAGCAGCTCACCTGGGGGCACTCCATTGGGCACTGAAGCTTTCTTT
CASSSPGGTPLGTEAFF
>TRBD1|TRBJ1-2|TRBV7-2|NA
TGTGCCAGCAGCTTAGCGACAGGGAGCGGCTACACCTTC
CASSLATGSGYTF
>NA|TRBJ1-1|TRBV7-9|NA
TGTGCCAGTTTAATTAACTCGGGCACTGAAGCTTTCTTT
CASLINSGTEAFF
>TRBD1|TRBJ1-2|TRBV7-9|NA
TGTGCCAGCAGCTTAGTGTTACAGGGGATATGGGGCTACACCTTC
CASSLVLQGIWGYTF
>TRBD2|TRBJ2-3|TRBV4-2|NA
TGTGCCAGCAGCCAAATGGGAGGGATTTTAGATCCAGATACGCAGTATTTT
CASSQMGGILDPDTQYF
>TRBD2|TRBJ2-2|TRBV6-1|NA
TGTGCCAGCAGGACTAGCGGGATTTTCGGGGAGCTGTTTTTT
CASRTSGIFGELFF